Included here is one T cell receptor beta chain sequence, with context. The antigen is unknown. TCRdb called the reads again in MiXCR, with one record for every CDR3 protein. The sample has more than 250,000 distinct CDR3 sequences, approximately 25% seen once. This specimen comes from a study of T cell repertoires in cytomegalovirus infection. Study-level information: Researchers turned to recently identified HLA-C-restricted CMV epitopes as well as well-studied HLA-B-restricted ones. An indication of both CMV infection and matching HLA type came from public TCR beta signatures.

The germline CDR1 and CDR2 sequences are MDHEN and SYDVKM. The CDR3 is 13 residues long. Trimming took off 6 bases at V and 6 bases at J, with 15 bases between the two ends. Broader study findings: People with CMV and the relevant HLA were identified by cumulative public TCR beta family frequency. Clonotype analysis showed dominance of the ex vivo response by HLA-C-restricted CMV-specific TCR beta clonotypes.

The chain is built from TRBV28 and TRBJ2-7; D is undetermined. This TCR was sampled from a human donor in good health (CMV status not recorded). Some clones in this sample may be carry-over from other donors' samples. Sequencing was performed on cultured PBMCs, taken from culture after CMV antigen stimulation. The chain's CDR3 is CASSLGMTGEQYF. CDR3 in DNA: TGTGCCAGCAGCCTTGGCATGACCGGCGAGCAGTACTTC.